This TCR beta chain derives from a study of identical twins. This clonotype was detected ten times or more. Its antigen is not known. Unique molecular identifiers were in the cDNA, with template-switch universal primer binding. Each CDR3 protein is one row after TCRdb ran MiXCR on the 5' RACE reads. The sample comprises roughly 1.6 million distinct CDR3 sequences, less than 35% of which are singletons, and more than 0.25% rests with the top ten. V trimming: 8 bases; J trimming: 4 bases; junction bases outside the gene matches: 5. The CDR3 is made up of 14 amino acids. Findings of the study overall: Conclusions came from cross-sectional statistical analysis, not from following the same donors. Zero-insertion analyses might be partly confounded by invariant T cells like MAIT and iNKT. Out-of-frame alpha sequences common to twins were enriched for low generation probability.

Sequencing used cord blood. This chain connects TRBV12-3 or TRBV12-4 to TRBJ2-1; 10 bases match TRBD2. This receptor was taken from a newborn girl in good health. The CDR3, as DNA: TGTGCCAGCTCGAAGCGGGAGGGGTACAATGAGCAGTTCTTC. This translates into CASSKREGYNEQFF.